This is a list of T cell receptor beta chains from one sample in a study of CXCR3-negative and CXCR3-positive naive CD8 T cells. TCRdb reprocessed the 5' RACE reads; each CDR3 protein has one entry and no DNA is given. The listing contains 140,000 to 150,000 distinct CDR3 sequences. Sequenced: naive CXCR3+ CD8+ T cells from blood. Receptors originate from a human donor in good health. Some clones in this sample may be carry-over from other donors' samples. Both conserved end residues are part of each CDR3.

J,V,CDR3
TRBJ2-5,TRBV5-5,CASSLFTSGLNPSQETQYF
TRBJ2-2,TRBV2,CASSGVSGELFF
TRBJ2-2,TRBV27,CASSFLLAGGVGELFF
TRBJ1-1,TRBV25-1,CASRTSGGSNTEAFF
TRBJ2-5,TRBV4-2,CASSQVGQETQYF
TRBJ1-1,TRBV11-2,CASSWAGTENTEAFF
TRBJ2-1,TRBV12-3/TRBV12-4,CASSFRERSHEQFF
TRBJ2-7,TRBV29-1,CSVVWGTVGLYEQYF
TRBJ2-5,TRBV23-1,CASSHLIRETQYF
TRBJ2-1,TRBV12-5,CASTRGGRDNEQFF
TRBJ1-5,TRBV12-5,CASGTLQPQHF
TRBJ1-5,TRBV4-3,CASSQVWGAGQPQHF
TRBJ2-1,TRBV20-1,CSARNLSGSGFVNEQFF
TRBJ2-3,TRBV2,CASSELVDTQYF
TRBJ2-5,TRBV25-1,CASSDLVGTGEDGTQYF
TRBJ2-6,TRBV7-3,CASSWVGGSSSGANVLTF
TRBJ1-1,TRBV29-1,CSVEDGGWGSTEAFF
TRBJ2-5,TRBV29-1,CSTESGRGLETQYF
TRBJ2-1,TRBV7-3,CASSLDDGGGLNEQFF
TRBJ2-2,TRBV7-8,CASGTRTTGAGELFF
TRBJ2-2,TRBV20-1,CSARDERWNTGELFF
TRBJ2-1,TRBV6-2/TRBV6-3,CASSYSGSEQFF
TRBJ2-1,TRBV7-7,CASSAGARGSYNEQFF
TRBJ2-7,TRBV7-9,CASSPGTGGSYEQYF
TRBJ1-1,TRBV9,CASSPLDHLNTEAFF
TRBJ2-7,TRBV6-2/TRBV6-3,CASSYSVEQYF
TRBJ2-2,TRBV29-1,CSASLAGPGGTGELFF
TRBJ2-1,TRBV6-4,CASSDHAGGSDEQFF
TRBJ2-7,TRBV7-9,CASSGRPGQGIEQYF
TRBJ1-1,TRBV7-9,CASSLDGIAEAFF
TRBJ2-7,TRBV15,CATSMEGARDYEQYF
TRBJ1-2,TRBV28,CASSLAGTTYGYTF